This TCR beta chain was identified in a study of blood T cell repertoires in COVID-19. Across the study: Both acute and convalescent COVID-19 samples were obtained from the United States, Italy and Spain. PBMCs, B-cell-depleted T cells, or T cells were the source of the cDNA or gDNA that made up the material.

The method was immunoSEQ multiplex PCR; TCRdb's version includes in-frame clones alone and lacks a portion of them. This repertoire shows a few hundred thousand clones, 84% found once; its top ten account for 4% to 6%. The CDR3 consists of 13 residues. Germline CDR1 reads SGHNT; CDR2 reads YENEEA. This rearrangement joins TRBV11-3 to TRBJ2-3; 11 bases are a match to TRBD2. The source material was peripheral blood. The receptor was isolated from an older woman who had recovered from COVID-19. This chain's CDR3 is CPGLAGLPGGQYF. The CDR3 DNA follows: TGTCCCGGACTAGCGGGCCTACCGGGGGGGCAGTATTTT. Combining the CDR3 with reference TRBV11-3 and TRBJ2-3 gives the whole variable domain EAGVVQSPRYKIIEKKQPVAFWCNPISGHNTLYWYLQNLGQGPELLIRYENEEAVDDSQLPKDRFSAERLKGVDSTLKIQPAELGDSAVYLCPGLAGLPGGQYFGPGTRLTVL.